The rows below give T cell receptor beta chains drawn from one sample of a study of T-cell memory formation after mild COVID-19. TCRdb redid the calling of the 5' RACE reads with MiXCR, one entry per CDR3 protein. The table includes more than 300,000 distinct CDR3 sequences, 20% to 25% detected once. Sequenced sample: PBMCs or a T cell subset sorted from them (not recorded which). All receptors derive from a man aged 18 to 29 who had mild COVID-19 (a few samples of this study predate the infection). Cell type and time point are not known. Both conserved end residues are part of each CDR3. The D gene is left open where the match is weak. Not all rows give a size; the values are once, few, many and, for expanded clones, a class.

TRBJ2-1	NA	TRBV3-1	NA	CASGREAYNEQFF	TGTGCCAGCGGACGGGAAGCCTACAATGAGCAGTTCTTC
TRBJ2-5	NA	TRBV27	TRBD1	CAARGLGETQYF	TGTGCCGCCAGGGGGCTAGGCGAGACCCAGTACTTC
TRBJ2-1	few	TRBV7-6	NA	CASSPLSSYNEQFF	TGTGCCAGCAGCCCATTAAGCTCCTACAATGAGCAGTTCTTC
TRBJ2-7	many	TRBV27	NA	CASSPPPGPVNYEQYF	TGTGCCAGCAGTCCCCCCCCCGGGCCGGTGAACTACGAGCAGTACTTC
TRBJ2-1	many	TRBV6-2/TRBV6-3	TRBD1	CASSYSGTGDIWSYNEQFF	TGTGCCAGCAGTTACTCGGGGACAGGGGATATTTGGTCCTACAATGAGCAGTTCTTC
TRBJ2-3	few	TRBV7-2	NA	CASRPILLASTDTQYF	TGTGCCAGCAGGCCTATACTACTGGCTAGCACAGATACGCAGTATTTT
TRBJ2-5	few	TRBV7-6	TRBD1	CASSLNGQAAQETQYF	TGTGCCAGCAGCCTAAATGGACAGGCCGCCCAAGAGACCCAGTACTTC
TRBJ1-2	many	TRBV3-1	NA	CASSRSPKTGSANYGYTF	TGTGCCAGCAGTCGATCCCCCAAAACAGGGTCGGCTAACTATGGCTACACCTTC
TRBJ2-3	NA	TRBV7-9	TRBD2	CASSPGLAASTDTQYF	TGTGCCAGCAGCCCAGGACTAGCGGCTAGCACAGATACGCAGTATTTT
TRBJ2-7	NA	TRBV18	TRBD2	CASSPPLAVSYEQYF	TGTGCCAGCTCACCACCCCTAGCGGTAAGCTACGAGCAGTACTTC
TRBJ2-7	NA	TRBV5-1	TRBD1	CASSGGQAPYEQYF	TGCGCCAGCAGCGGGGGACAGGCCCCCTACGAGCAGTACTTC
TRBJ1-2	NA	TRBV5-5	NA	CASSLIGGFNYGYTF	TGTGCCAGCAGCTTGATAGGGGGATTTAACTATGGCTACACCTTC
TRBJ2-2	many	TRBV4-3	TRBD1	CASSQELTGGWGGELFF	TGCGCCAGCAGCCAAGAGCTGACAGGGGGCTGGGGCGGGGAGCTGTTTTTT
TRBJ2-3	NA	TRBV5-1	NA	CASSLNGQVPATDTQYF	TGCGCCAGCAGCTTGAATGGACAAGTACCAGCCACAGATACGCAGTATTTT
TRBJ2-5	few	TRBV7-2	NA	CASSSRQVETQYF	TGTGCCAGCAGCTCCAGACAGGTGGAGACCCAGTACTTC
TRBJ2-3	many	TRBV10-2	TRBD2	CASSETSGVADTQYF	TGCGCCAGCAGTGAGACTAGCGGGGTAGCAGATACGCAGTATTTT
TRBJ2-7	few	TRBV21-1	NA	CASTPRASGQSYEQYF	TGTGCCAGCACCCCAAGAGCCTCGGGACAGTCCTACGAGCAGTACTTC
TRBJ1-1	NA	TRBV6-2/TRBV6-3	TRBD1	CASSYTYRGGTEAFF	TGTGCCAGCAGTTACACCTACAGGGGCGGCACTGAAGCTTTCTTT
TRBJ2-2	NA	TRBV6-6	TRBD1	CASGDDRGQRAGELFF	TGTGCCAGCGGAGACGACAGGGGGCAGAGGGCCGGGGAGCTGTTTTTT
TRBJ1-4	few	TRBV6-6	TRBD1	CASSTGTGFEKLFF	TGTGCCAGCAGTACTGGGACAGGGTTTGAAAAACTTTTTTTT
TRBJ2-3	few	TRBV5-6	NA	CASSRWGQNTDTQYF	TGTGCCAGCAGCCGGTGGGGACAAAACACAGATACGCAGTATTTT
TRBJ2-1	NA	TRBV7-9	TRBD2	CASSPRSGGAINEQFF	TGTGCCAGCAGTCCAAGAAGCGGGGGGGCCATAAATGAGCAGTTCTTC
TRBJ1-3	few	TRBV3-1	TRBD1	CASSTDRVGNTIYF	TGTGCCAGCAGTACTGACAGGGTCGGAAACACCATATATTTT
TRBJ2-1	many	TRBV5-1	NA	CASSLAPNEQFF	TGCGCCAGCAGCTTGGCGCCAAATGAGCAGTTCTTC
TRBJ2-3	NA	TRBV12-3/TRBV12-4	NA	CASSLVGVGTDTQYF	TGTGCCAGCAGTTTGGTGGGCGTCGGCACAGATACGCAGTATTTT
TRBJ1-4	few	TRBV12-3/TRBV12-4	NA	CASSLGRGGEKLFF	TGTGCCAGCAGTTTAGGCAGGGGAGGTGAAAAACTGTTTTTT
TRBJ1-1	few	TRBV20-1	TRBD1	CSARDHRGFVPHTEAFF	TGCAGTGCTAGGGACCACAGGGGGTTCGTCCCACACACTGAAGCTTTCTTT
TRBJ2-1	few	TRBV7-8	NA	CASSLEGGQYKYNEQFF	TGTGCCAGCAGCTTAGAAGGGGGTCAGTACAAGTACAATGAGCAGTTCTTC
TRBJ1-1	NA	TRBV5-1	TRBD1	CASNTGANTEAFF	TGCGCCAGCAACACAGGGGCGAACACTGAAGCTTTCTTT
TRBJ1-2	few	TRBV4-2	NA	CASSPKYDSLLYGYTF	TGTGCCAGCAGCCCCAAGTATGACAGCCTACTCTATGGCTACACCTTC
TRBJ2-1	NA	TRBV7-2	TRBD2	CASTQPGGGEQFF	TGTGCCAGCACCCAACCCGGGGGGGGTGAGCAGTTCTTC
TRBJ1-2	NA	TRBV11-2	NA	CASSSYRVGGYTF	TGTGCCAGCAGCTCATACAGGGTGGGGGGCTACACCTTC
TRBJ2-7	NA	TRBV7-9	NA	CASSLRPMPYEQYF	TGTGCCAGCAGCTTAAGGCCTATGCCCTACGAGCAGTACTTC
TRBJ2-1	NA	TRBV7-2	TRBD1	CASSLTGMNEQFF	TGTGCCAGCAGCTTGACAGGGATGAATGAGCAGTTCTTC
TRBJ1-6	few	TRBV12-3/TRBV12-4	NA	CASSFLGGGSPLHF	TGTGCCAGCAGTTTTCTCGGGGGCGGTTCACCCCTCCACTTT
TRBJ1-5	NA	TRBV7-9	TRBD1	CASSLGGRDRGDPGNQPQHF	TGTGCCAGCAGCTTAGGGGGCCGGGACAGGGGGGACCCCGGCAATCAGCCCCAGCATTTT
TRBJ2-5	NA	TRBV5-1	TRBD1	CASSSGGAGPGEYF	TGCGCCAGCAGCTCAGGGGGCGCAGGCCCAGGGGAGTACTTC
TRBJ2-3	many	TRBV5-6	TRBD2	CASSFLSGGPLGDTQYF	TGTGCCAGCAGCTTCCTTAGCGGGGGGCCTCTAGGAGATACGCAGTATTTT
TRBJ1-5	NA	TRBV2	NA	CASSEARWGQPQHF	TGTGCCAGCAGTGAAGCCCGGTGGGGACAGCCCCAGCATTTT
TRBJ2-3	NA	TRBV4-3	TRBD2	CASSQLLAGVSTDTQYF	TGCGCCAGCAGCCAACTCCTAGCGGGGGTTAGCACAGATACGCAGTATTTT
TRBJ2-5	few	TRBV28	TRBD1	CASRDRGRGETQYF	TGTGCCAGCAGAGACAGGGGGCGCGGGGAGACCCAGTACTTC
TRBJ1-1	few	TRBV20-1	NA	CSARDGMNTEAFF	TGCAGTGCAAGGGACGGCATGAACACTGAAGCTTTCTTT